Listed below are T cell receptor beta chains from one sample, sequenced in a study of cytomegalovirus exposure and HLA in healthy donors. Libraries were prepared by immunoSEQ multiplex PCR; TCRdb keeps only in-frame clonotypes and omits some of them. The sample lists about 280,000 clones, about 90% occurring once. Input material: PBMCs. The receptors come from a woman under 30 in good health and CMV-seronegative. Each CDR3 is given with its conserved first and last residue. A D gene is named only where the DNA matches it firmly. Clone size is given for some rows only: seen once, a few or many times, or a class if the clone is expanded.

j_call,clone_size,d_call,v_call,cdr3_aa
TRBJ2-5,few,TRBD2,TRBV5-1,CASSRLAIGETQYF
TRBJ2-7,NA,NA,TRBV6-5,CASSYSNGGSYEQYF
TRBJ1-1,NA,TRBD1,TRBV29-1,CSVDSATWTGMNTEAFF
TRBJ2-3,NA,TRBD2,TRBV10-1,CASKSGGDTDTQYF
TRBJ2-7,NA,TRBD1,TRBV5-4,CASSSPDRAEQYF
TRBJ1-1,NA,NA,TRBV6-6,CASSESSGEAFF
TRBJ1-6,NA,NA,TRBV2,CASTLGGGSPLHF
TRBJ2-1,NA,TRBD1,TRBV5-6,CASSLNTGGRYEQFF
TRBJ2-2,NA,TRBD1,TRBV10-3,CAMKDRVNTGELFF
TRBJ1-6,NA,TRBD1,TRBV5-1,CASSSKDRDSSYNSPLHF
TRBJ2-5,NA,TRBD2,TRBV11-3,CASSLGSGGYQETQYF
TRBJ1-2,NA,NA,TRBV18,CASSQVESIGEGYTF
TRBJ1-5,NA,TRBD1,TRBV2,CASRPDRDQPQHF
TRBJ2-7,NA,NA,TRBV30,CAWSSGYEQYF
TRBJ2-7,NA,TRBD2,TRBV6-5,CASRWAGGVDEQYF
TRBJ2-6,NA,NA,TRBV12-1,CASSFVEGAGANVLTF
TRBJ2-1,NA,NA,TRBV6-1,CASSDKWVGSSYNEQFF
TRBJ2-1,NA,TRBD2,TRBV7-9,CASSPGTGLAGDNEQFF